This TCR beta chain was identified in a study of long-term antiretroviral therapy in people with HIV. Study-level points and caveats: Adherence to ART, viral resistance and therapy changes lacked any data. Clones that had undergone expansion before ART dominated the repertoire at all time points.

Researchers ran immunoSEQ v3.0 at survey level. Per sample, sequencing targeted roughly 35,000-50,000 T-cell genomes. Produced via immunoSEQ multiplex PCR; TCRdb's table is partial and in-frame only. The sample lists about 29,000 clones, roughly 90% occurring once. This clone was observed a single time. Its antigen is undetermined. The V and J ends lost 5 bases and 4 bases, in that order; junction bases with no gene match: 4. Looked up from germline, CDR1 is MNHNY and CDR2 is SVGAGI (reference sequence). The CDR3 loop spans 13 amino acids. Cryopreserved PBMC samples of roughly 1-10 million cells were used for DNA extraction.

This chain links TRBV6-6 with TRBJ2-7, with TRBD2 matching over 8 bases. This TCR came from a woman under 30 with HIV. Sequenced material: unsorted PBMCs, taken 0.5 years after starting antiretroviral therapy. CDR3 amino acids: CASSPGLVYEQYF. The DNA of the CDR3 is TGTGCCAGCAGTCCGGGACTAGTTTACGAGCAGTACTTC.